Listed below are T cell receptor beta chains from one sample, sequenced in a study of shared clonotypes between healthy human individuals. The data were produced by immunoSEQ multiplex PCR, yet TCRdb's version contains in-frame clones alone and is incomplete. This table holds more than 2 million clones, 85% to 95% found once. The sample was naive CD4+ T cells sorted from blood. These receptors were collected from a man aged 18 to 29 in good health. The CDR3 runs from the conserved cysteine through the conserved F or W. The D gene is left open where the match is weak. Rows give clone size only sometimes, using once, few, many, or a class for an expanded clone.

len: 13
d_gene: TRBD1
abundance: few
v_gene: TRBV10-1
j_gene: TRBJ1-5
CDR3aa: CASKGARNQPQHF
CDR3nt: TGCGCCAGCAAGGGGGCACGCAATCAGCCCCAGCATTTT

len: 14
d_gene: .
abundance: .
v_gene: TRBV5-5
j_gene: TRBJ2-7
CDR3aa: CASSLQGLSYEQYF
CDR3nt: TGTGCCAGCAGCTTGCAGGGGCTATCCTACGAGCAGTACTTC

len: 15
d_gene: TRBD1
abundance: .
v_gene: TRBV6-5
j_gene: TRBJ1-5
CDR3aa: CASSYSGTGYQPQHF
CDR3nt: TGTGCCAGCAGTTACTCCGGGACAGGTTATCAGCCCCAGCATTTT

len: 19
d_gene: TRBD1
abundance: .
v_gene: TRBV28
j_gene: TRBJ1-5
CDR3aa: CASTPPQGAGSGGNQPQHF
CDR3nt: TGTGCCAGCACCCCACCCCAGGGGGCGGGATCTGGGGGCAATCAGCCCCAGCATTTT

len: 13
d_gene: .
abundance: .
v_gene: TRBV5-1
j_gene: TRBJ1-1
CDR3aa: CASSQGMNTEAFF
CDR3nt: TGCGCCAGCAGCCAGGGGATGAACACTGAAGCTTTCTTT

len: 16
d_gene: TRBD2
abundance: .
v_gene: TRBV7-2
j_gene: TRBJ2-7
CDR3aa: CASSRGLAGGTYEQYF
CDR3nt: TGTGCCAGCAGCCGCGGACTAGCGGGAGGGACATACGAGCAGTACTTC

len: 13
d_gene: TRBD1
abundance: .
v_gene: TRBV6-1
j_gene: TRBJ1-1
CDR3aa: CASSEAGQGEAFF
CDR3nt: TGTGCCAGCAGTGAAGCCGGACAGGGGGAAGCTTTCTTT

len: 16
d_gene: .
abundance: .
v_gene: TRBV5-5
j_gene: TRBJ1-2
CDR3aa: CASSYTSVQANYGYTF
CDR3nt: TGTGCCAGCAGCTACACTTCCGTTCAAGCTAACTATGGCTACACCTTC

len: 15
d_gene: .
abundance: .
v_gene: TRBV6-1
j_gene: TRBJ2-3
CDR3aa: CASSFGGTSTDTQYF
CDR3nt: TGTGCCAGCAGTTTTGGGGGGACTAGCACAGATACGCAGTATTTT

len: 13
d_gene: .
abundance: .
v_gene: TRBV19
j_gene: TRBJ2-7
CDR3aa: CASSIDKGGEQYF
CDR3nt: TGTGCCAGTAGTATAGACAAGGGAGGCGAGCAGTACTTC

len: 18
d_gene: TRBD2
abundance: .
v_gene: TRBV6-4
j_gene: TRBJ2-5
CDR3aa: CASSDSLSSGRAGETQYF
CDR3nt: TGTGCCAGCAGTGACTCGTTGTCGAGCGGGAGGGCAGGAGAGACCCAGTACTTC

len: 12
d_gene: .
abundance: .
v_gene: TRBV6-5
j_gene: TRBJ2-7
CDR3aa: CASSQAVSEQYF
CDR3nt: TGTGCCAGCAGTCAGGCGGTTTCCGAGCAGTACTTC

len: 15
d_gene: .
abundance: .
v_gene: TRBV7-2
j_gene: TRBJ1-1
CDR3aa: CASSSSPDRTNEAFF
CDR3nt: TGTGCCAGCAGCTCCAGCCCAGACAGGACCAACGAAGCTTTCTTT

len: 13
d_gene: TRBD1
abundance: .
v_gene: TRBV10-3
j_gene: TRBJ1-2
CDR3aa: CAISDDRANGYTF
CDR3nt: TGTGCCATCAGTGATGACAGGGCAAATGGCTACACCTTC

len: 12
d_gene: .
abundance: .
v_gene: TRBV29-1
j_gene: TRBJ1-3
CDR3aa: CSAGAGGNTIYF
CDR3nt: TGCAGCGCCGGGGCCGGGGGAAACACCATATATTTT

len: 20
d_gene: TRBD1
abundance: .
v_gene: TRBV10-3
j_gene: TRBJ2-3
CDR3aa: CAISGANPHDRAHAVWAQYF
CDR3nt: TGTGCCATCAGTGGAGCGAATCCCCACGACAGGGCCCATGCGGTATGGGCGCAGTATTTT

len: 15
d_gene: .
abundance: once
v_gene: TRBV7-9
j_gene: TRBJ2-3
CDR3aa: CASSRMDYGTDTQYF
CDR3nt: TGTGCCAGCAGCCGAATGGATTACGGCACAGATACGCAGTATTTT

len: 14
d_gene: .
abundance: .
v_gene: TRBV6-1
j_gene: TRBJ2-7
CDR3aa: CASSETVSSYEQYF
CDR3nt: TGTGCCAGCAGTGAGACAGTGAGCTCCTACGAGCAGTACTTC

len: 15
d_gene: .
abundance: .
v_gene: TRBV5-1
j_gene: TRBJ1-1
CDR3aa: CASRAGRGMNTEAFF
CDR3nt: TGCGCCAGCAGGGCGGGGAGAGGGATGAACACTGAAGCTTTCTTT

len: 15
d_gene: .
abundance: .
v_gene: TRBV10-3
j_gene: TRBJ1-1
CDR3aa: CAISPGGGMNTEAFF
CDR3nt: TGTGCCATCAGCCCTGGGGGGGGAATGAACACTGAAGCTTTCTTT

len: 15
d_gene: TRBD1
abundance: .
v_gene: TRBV11-2
j_gene: TRBJ1-4
CDR3aa: CASSRPDRGNEKLFF
CDR3nt: TGTGCCAGCAGCCGCCCGGACAGGGGAAATGAAAAACTGTTTTTT

len: 17
d_gene: .
abundance: .
v_gene: TRBV5-4
j_gene: TRBJ1-4
CDR3aa: CASSFPGDRGTNEKLFF
CDR3nt: TGTGCCAGCAGCTTTCCCGGGGATCGGGGAACTAATGAAAAACTGTTTTTT

len: 13
d_gene: .
abundance: .
v_gene: TRBV28
j_gene: TRBJ1-2
CDR3aa: CASSDGSNYGYTF
CDR3nt: TGTGCCAGCAGTGATGGATCTAACTATGGCTACACCTTC

len: 18
d_gene: TRBD2
abundance: .
v_gene: TRBV7-9
j_gene: TRBJ2-7
CDR3aa: CASSLTGKLAGGTYEQYF
CDR3nt: TGTGCCAGCAGCCTCACAGGGAAACTAGCGGGAGGAACCTACGAGCAGTACTTC

len: 14
d_gene: TRBD1
abundance: .
v_gene: TRBV11-2
j_gene: TRBJ1-1
CDR3aa: CASDWGPGGSEAFF
CDR3nt: TGTGCCAGCGATTGGGGGCCAGGGGGCTCTGAAGCTTTCTTT

len: 15
d_gene: .
abundance: .
v_gene: TRBV5-1
j_gene: TRBJ2-7
CDR3aa: CASSPDPAAVGEQYF
CDR3nt: TGCGCCAGCAGCCCTGACCCTGCCGCCGTGGGCGAGCAGTACTTC

len: 16
d_gene: TRBD2
abundance: .
v_gene: TRBV10-3
j_gene: TRBJ2-7
CDR3aa: CAISTGTSGLSYEQYF
CDR3nt: TGTGCCATCAGCACCGGGACTAGCGGGCTCTCCTACGAGCAGTACTTC

len: 15
d_gene: TRBD2
abundance: .
v_gene: TRBV7-2
j_gene: TRBJ2-7
CDR3aa: CASSPRTSGPYEQYF
CDR3nt: TGTGCCAGCAGCCCCAGGACTAGCGGGCCGTACGAGCAGTACTTC

len: 13
d_gene: .
abundance: .
v_gene: TRBV6-1
j_gene: TRBJ1-1
CDR3aa: CASRVELNTEAFF
CDR3nt: TGTGCCAGCAGGGTGGAGTTGAACACTGAAGCTTTCTTT

len: 15
d_gene: .
abundance: .
v_gene: TRBV5-1
j_gene: TRBJ2-7
CDR3aa: CASSLGGTLSYEQYF
CDR3nt: TGCGCCAGCAGCTTGGGTGGGACGCTTTCCTACGAGCAGTACTTC

len: 15
d_gene: TRBD1
abundance: once
v_gene: TRBV28
j_gene: TRBJ1-1
CDR3aa: CASRRPQGASTEAFF
CDR3nt: TGTGCCAGCAGGCGCCCACAGGGGGCGAGCACTGAAGCTTTCTTT

len: 14
d_gene: TRBD2
abundance: .
v_gene: TRBV10-3
j_gene: TRBJ2-7
CDR3aa: CAITTASGSYEQYF
CDR3nt: TGTGCCATCACAACTGCTAGCGGGTCCTACGAGCAGTACTTC

len: 16
d_gene: .
abundance: .
v_gene: TRBV5-1
j_gene: TRBJ1-5
CDR3aa: CASSVDPMKGRQPQHF
CDR3nt: TGCGCCAGCAGCGTCGACCCCATGAAGGGTAGGCAGCCCCAGCATTTT

len: 13
d_gene: .
abundance: .
v_gene: TRBV5-1
j_gene: TRBJ2-7
CDR3aa: CASRGRESYEQYF
CDR3nt: TGCGCCAGCAGAGGCAGGGAATCCTACGAGCAGTACTTC

len: 16
d_gene: TRBD2
abundance: .
v_gene: TRBV4-3
j_gene: TRBJ2-2
CDR3aa: CASSQVAGGNTGELFF
CDR3nt: TGCGCCAGCAGCCAGGTAGCGGGAGGAAACACCGGGGAGCTGTTTTTT

len: 16
d_gene: .
abundance: .
v_gene: TRBV12-5
j_gene: TRBJ2-5
CDR3aa: CASGLVLRGAGETQYF
CDR3nt: TGTGCTAGTGGTTTGGTACTCCGCGGGGCTGGGGAGACCCAGTACTTC

len: 15
d_gene: TRBD1
abundance: once
v_gene: TRBV6-1
j_gene: TRBJ2-2
CDR3aa: CASSWGTGITGELFF
CDR3nt: TGTGCCAGCAGCTGGGGGACAGGGATCACCGGGGAGCTGTTTTTT

len: 14
d_gene: .
abundance: .
v_gene: TRBV2
j_gene: TRBJ2-7
CDR3aa: CASSAFGGPYEQYF
CDR3nt: TGTGCCAGCAGTGCCTTCGGCGGACCCTACGAGCAGTACTTC

len: 17
d_gene: TRBD2
abundance: .
v_gene: TRBV27
j_gene: TRBJ2-7
CDR3aa: CASSPRTSGVPFYEQYF
CDR3nt: TGTGCCAGCAGTCCGCGGACTAGCGGGGTTCCCTTCTACGAGCAGTACTTC

len: 15
d_gene: .
abundance: .
v_gene: TRBV7-3
j_gene: TRBJ2-1
CDR3aa: CASSSQGGEYNEQFF
CDR3nt: TGTGCCAGCAGCTCTCAGGGCGGTGAGTACAATGAGCAGTTCTTC

len: 14
d_gene: .
abundance: once
v_gene: TRBV15
j_gene: TRBJ2-1
CDR3aa: CATSRETRGNEQFF
CDR3nt: TGTGCCACCAGCAGAGAAACTAGGGGCAATGAGCAGTTCTTC

len: 15
d_gene: TRBD1
abundance: .
v_gene: TRBV4-1
j_gene: TRBJ1-2
CDR3aa: CASSLLRTGDYGYTF
CDR3nt: TGCGCCAGCAGCCTACTCCGGACAGGGGACTATGGCTACACCTTC

len: 15
d_gene: .
abundance: .
v_gene: TRBV18
j_gene: TRBJ2-3
CDR3aa: CASSPPGQGKDTQYF
CDR3nt: TGTGCCAGCTCACCACCGGGGCAGGGCAAAGATACGCAGTATTTT

len: 15
d_gene: TRBD1
abundance: .
v_gene: TRBV2
j_gene: TRBJ2-1
CDR3aa: CASRGTGERYNEQFF
CDR3nt: TGTGCCAGCAGAGGAACAGGGGAGAGGTACAATGAGCAGTTCTTC